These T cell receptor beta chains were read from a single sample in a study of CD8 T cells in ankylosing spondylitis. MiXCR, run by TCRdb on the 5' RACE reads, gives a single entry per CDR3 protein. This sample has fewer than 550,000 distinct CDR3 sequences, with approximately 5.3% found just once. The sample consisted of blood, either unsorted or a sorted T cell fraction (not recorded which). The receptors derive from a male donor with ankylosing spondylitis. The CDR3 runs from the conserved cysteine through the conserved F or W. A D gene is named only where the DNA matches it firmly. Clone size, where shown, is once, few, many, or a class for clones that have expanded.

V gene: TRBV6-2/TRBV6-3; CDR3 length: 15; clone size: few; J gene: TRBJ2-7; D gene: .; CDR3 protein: CASTLTWGRFYEQYF; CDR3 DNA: TGTGCCAGCACCCTTACCTGGGGCAGATTCTACGAGCAGTACTTC
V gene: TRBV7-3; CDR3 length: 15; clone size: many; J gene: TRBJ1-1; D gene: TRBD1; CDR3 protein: CASSLGTGPNTEAFF; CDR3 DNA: TGTGCCAGCAGCTTAGGGACAGGACCGAACACTGAAGCTTTCTTT
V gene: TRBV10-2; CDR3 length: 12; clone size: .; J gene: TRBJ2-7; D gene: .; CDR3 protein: CASVGFTYEQYF; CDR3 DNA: TGCGCCAGCGTTGGATTCACCTACGAGCAGTACTTC
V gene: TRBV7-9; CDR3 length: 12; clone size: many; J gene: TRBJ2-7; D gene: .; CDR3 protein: CASSLAGHEQYF; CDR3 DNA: TGTGCCAGCAGCTTAGCAGGCCACGAGCAGTACTTC
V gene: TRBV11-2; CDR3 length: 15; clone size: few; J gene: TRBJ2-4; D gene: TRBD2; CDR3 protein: CASNKAGRAKNIQYF; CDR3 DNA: TGTGCCAGCAACAAAGCGGGAAGGGCCAAAAACATTCAGTACTTC
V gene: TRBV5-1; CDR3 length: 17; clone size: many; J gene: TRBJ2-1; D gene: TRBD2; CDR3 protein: CASSSSPGRGGHNEQFF; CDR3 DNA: TGCGCCAGCAGCTCTTCCCCGGGACGGGGGGGGCACAATGAGCAGTTCTTC
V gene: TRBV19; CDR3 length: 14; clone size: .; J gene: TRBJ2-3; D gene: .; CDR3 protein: CASKQDHSTDTQYF; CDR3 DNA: TGTGCCAGTAAACAGGACCATAGCACAGATACGCAGTATTTT
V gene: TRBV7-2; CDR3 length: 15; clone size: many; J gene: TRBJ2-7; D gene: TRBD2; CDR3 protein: CASSIGLAGIYEQYF; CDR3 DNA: TGTGCCAGCAGCATCGGACTAGCGGGAATCTACGAGCAGTACTTC
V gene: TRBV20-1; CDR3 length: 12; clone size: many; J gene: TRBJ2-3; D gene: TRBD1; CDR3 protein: CSARGQGAQKPF; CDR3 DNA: TGCAGTGCTAGAGGACAGGGGGCCCAAAAACCTTTT
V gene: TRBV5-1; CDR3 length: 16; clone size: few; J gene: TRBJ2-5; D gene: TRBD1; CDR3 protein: CASSLVGQGKEETQYF; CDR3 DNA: TGCGCCAGCAGCTTGGTGGGACAGGGTAAAGAGGAGACCCAGTACTTC
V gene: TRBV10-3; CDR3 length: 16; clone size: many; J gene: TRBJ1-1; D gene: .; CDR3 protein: CAISGGGGWINTEAFF; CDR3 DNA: TGTGCCATCAGTGGTGGCGGGGGCTGGATTAACACTGAAGCTTTCTTT
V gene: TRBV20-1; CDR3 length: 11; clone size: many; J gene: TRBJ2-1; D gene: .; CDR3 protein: CSARGEHEQFF; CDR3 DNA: TGCAGTGCTAGAGGGGAGCATGAGCAGTTCTTC
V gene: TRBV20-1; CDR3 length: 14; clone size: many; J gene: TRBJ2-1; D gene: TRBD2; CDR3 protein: CSASLRGRGREQFF; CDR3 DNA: TGCAGTGCTAGCCTTCGCGGGAGAGGTCGTGAGCAGTTCTTC
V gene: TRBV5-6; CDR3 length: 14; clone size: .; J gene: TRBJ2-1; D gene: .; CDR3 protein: CASSRGLSYNVQFF; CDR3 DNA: TGTGCCAGCAGCAGGGGACTCTCCTACAATGTGCAGTTCTTC
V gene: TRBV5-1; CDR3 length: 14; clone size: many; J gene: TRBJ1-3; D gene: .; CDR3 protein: CASRTGDSGNTIYF; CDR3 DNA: TGCGCCAGCAGGACAGGCGACTCTGGAAACACCATATATTTT
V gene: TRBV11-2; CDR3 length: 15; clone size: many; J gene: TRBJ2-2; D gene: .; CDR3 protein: CASSTTPWDTGELFF; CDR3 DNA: TGTGCCAGCAGCACGACCCCCTGGGACACCGGGGAGCTGTTTTTT
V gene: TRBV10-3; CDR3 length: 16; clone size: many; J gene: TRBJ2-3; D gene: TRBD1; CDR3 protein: CAIRTRQGASSDTQYF; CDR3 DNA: TGTGCCATCAGGACCAGACAGGGGGCGAGTTCAGATACGCAGTATTTT
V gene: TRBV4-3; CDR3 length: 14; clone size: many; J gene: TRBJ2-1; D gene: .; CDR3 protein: CASSQDPPSNEQFF; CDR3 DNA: TGCGCCAGCAGCCAAGATCCCCCTTCGAATGAGCAGTTCTTC
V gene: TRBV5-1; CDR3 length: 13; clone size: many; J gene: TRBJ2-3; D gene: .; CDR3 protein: CASSITSLDTQYF; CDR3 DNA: TGCGCCAGCAGCATCACTAGCTTAGATACGCAGTATTTT
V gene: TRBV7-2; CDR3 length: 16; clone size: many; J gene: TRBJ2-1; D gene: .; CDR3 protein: CASSLAPGVSYNEQFF; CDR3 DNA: TGTGCCAGCAGCTTAGCTCCAGGGGTTTCCTACAATGAGCAGTTCTTC
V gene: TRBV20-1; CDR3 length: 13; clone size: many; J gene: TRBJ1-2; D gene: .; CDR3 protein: CSAGSLRVYGYTF; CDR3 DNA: TGCAGTGCTGGGAGTCTCAGGGTATATGGCTACACCTTC
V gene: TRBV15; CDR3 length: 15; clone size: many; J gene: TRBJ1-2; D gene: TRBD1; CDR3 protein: CATSRDWLQGDGYTF; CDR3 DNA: TGTGCCACCAGCAGAGATTGGTTACAGGGGGATGGCTACACCTTC
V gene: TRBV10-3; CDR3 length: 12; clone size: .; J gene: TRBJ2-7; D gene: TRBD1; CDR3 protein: CAIKGTAYEQYF; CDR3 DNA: TGTGCCATTAAAGGGACAGCCTACGAGCAGTACTTC
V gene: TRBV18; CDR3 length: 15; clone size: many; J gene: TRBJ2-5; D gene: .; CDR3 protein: CASSPNSGTTETQYF; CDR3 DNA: TGTGCCAGCTCACCTAATTCCGGGACAACGGAGACCCAGTACTTC
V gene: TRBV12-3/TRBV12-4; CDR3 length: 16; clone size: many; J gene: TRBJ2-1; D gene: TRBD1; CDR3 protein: CASSGMGDRGVTEQFF; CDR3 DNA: TGTGCCAGCAGTGGGATGGGGGACAGGGGGGTTACTGAGCAGTTCTTC
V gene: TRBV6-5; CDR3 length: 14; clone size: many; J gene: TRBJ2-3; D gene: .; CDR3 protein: CASSYGGNGDTQYF; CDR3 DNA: TGTGCCAGCAGTTACGGGGGGAACGGAGATACGCAGTATTTT
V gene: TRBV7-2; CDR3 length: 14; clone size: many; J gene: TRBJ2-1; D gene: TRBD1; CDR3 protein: CASNPGQRGNEQFF; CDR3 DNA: TGTGCCAGCAACCCGGGACAGCGAGGGAATGAGCAGTTCTTC
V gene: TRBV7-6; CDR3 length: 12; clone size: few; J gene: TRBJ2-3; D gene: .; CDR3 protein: CASSLVNRRQYF; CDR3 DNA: TGTGCCAGCAGCCTCGTTAATCGTAGACAGTATTTT
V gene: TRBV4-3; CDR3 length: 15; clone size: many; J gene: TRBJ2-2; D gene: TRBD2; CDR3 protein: CASTSGAGVVGELFF; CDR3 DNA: TGCGCCAGCACCAGCGGAGCGGGGGTGGTCGGGGAGCTGTTTTTT
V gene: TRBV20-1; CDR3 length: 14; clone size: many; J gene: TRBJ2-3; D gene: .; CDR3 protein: CSARLSGPRGTQYF; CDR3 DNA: TGCAGTGCTAGGTTATCTGGGCCGCGTGGAACGCAGTATTTT
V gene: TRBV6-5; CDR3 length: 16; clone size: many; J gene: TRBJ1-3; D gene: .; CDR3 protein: CASSYRRQGSGNTIYF; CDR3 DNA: TGTGCCAGCAGTTACAGGCGGCAGGGTAGTGGAAACACCATATATTTT
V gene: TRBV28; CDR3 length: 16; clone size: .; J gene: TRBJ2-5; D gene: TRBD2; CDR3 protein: CASSLIAGSYQETQYF; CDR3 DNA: TGTGCCAGCAGTTTGATAGCGGGGAGCTACCAAGAGACCCAGTACTTC
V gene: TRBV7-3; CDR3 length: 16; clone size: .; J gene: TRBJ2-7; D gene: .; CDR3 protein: CASSLMGRMVRNEQYF; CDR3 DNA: TGTGCCAGCAGCTTAATGGGCAGGATGGTTAGGAACGAGCAGTACTTC
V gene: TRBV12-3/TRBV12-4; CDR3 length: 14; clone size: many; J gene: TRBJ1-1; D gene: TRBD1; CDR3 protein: CASSLDRDRTEAFF; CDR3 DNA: TGTGCCAGCAGCTTGGACAGGGATAGGACTGAAGCTTTCTTT
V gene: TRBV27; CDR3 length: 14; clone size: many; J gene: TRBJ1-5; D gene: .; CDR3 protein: CASSLSQGYQPQHF; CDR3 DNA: TGTGCCAGCAGTTTATCCCAGGGGTATCAGCCCCAGCATTTT
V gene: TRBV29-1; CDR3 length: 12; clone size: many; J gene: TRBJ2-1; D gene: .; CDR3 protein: CSVEVGSFEQFF; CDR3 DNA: TGCAGCGTTGAAGTAGGCTCCTTTGAGCAGTTCTTC
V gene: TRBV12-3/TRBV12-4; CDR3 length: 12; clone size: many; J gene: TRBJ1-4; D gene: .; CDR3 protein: CASSLGGGQLFF; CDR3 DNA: TGTGCCAGCAGTTTAGGGGGCGGGCAACTGTTTTTT
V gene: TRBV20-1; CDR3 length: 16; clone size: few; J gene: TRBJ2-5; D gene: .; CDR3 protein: CSAPRWGLAQQETQYF; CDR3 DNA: TGCAGTGCTCCCCGATGGGGTCTAGCCCAACAAGAGACCCAGTACTTC
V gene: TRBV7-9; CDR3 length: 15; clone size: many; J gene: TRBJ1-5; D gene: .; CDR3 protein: CASSLSAYSNQPQHF; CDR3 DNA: TGTGCCAGCAGCCTCTCGGCCTATAGCAATCAGCCCCAGCATTTT
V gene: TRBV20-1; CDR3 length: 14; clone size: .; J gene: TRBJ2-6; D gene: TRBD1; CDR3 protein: CSSTGADGANVLTF; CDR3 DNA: TGCAGTTCGACAGGGGCGGACGGGGCCAACGTCCTGACTTTC
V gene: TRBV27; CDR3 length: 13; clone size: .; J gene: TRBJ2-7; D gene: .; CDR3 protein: CASSFIGEDEQYF; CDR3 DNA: TGTGCCAGCAGTTTTATCGGGGAGGACGAGCAGTACTTC
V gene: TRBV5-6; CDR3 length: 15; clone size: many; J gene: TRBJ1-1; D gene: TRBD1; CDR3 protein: CASSLVGGTVTEAFF; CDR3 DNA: TGTGCCAGCAGCTTGGTTGGGGGGACAGTTACTGAAGCTTTCTTT
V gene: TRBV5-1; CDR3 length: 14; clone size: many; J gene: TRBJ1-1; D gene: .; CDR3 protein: CASSLAVGSNEAFF; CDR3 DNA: TGCGCCAGCAGCTTGGCCGTGGGGTCCAACGAAGCTTTCTTT
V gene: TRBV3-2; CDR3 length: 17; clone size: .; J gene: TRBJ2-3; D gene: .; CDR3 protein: CASTQGRAGTSTDTQYF; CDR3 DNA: TGTGCCAGCACCCAAGGGAGAGCGGGCACTAGCACAGATACGCAGTATTTT